These 25 T cell receptor beta chains share one sample of origin, sequenced in a study of blood T cell repertoires in COVID-19. Generated by immunoSEQ multiplex PCR, the TCRdb table keeps only in-frame clones and is missing some. The data show some 130,000 clones, 84% seen once. Sequencing was done on a sample of peripheral blood. The receptors originated from a human donor in a cohort sampled during active COVID-19.

The chain carries TRBV7-7 and TRBJ2-1; tentative D call: TRBD2 (5 bases). Trimming took 2 bases from V and 6 from J, leaving 14 bases between them. The CDR3 is 15 residues long. CDR1 and CDR2 from the germline V gene are SSHAT and FNYEAQ (reference sequence). The CDR3 spells CASSLSSAPVNEQFF. The CDR3 DNA is TGTGCCAGCAGCTTAAGTAGCGCCCCTGTCAATGAGCAGTTCTTC.

The gene calls are TRBV29-1 and TRBJ1-2; weak D call: TRBD1 (5 bases). V was shortened by 6 bases and J by 2 bases, with 16 bases between the two germline ends. This CDR3 spans 14 amino acids. CDR1 and CDR2 (germline): SQVTM, ANQGSEA. The DNA for the CDR3 is TGCAGCGTCCCCAGGGAGGCAGTAAACTATGGCTACACCTTC. Translated: CSVPREAVNYGYTF.

The chain carries TRBV3-1 (or the pseudogene TRBV3-2) and TRBJ2-2; TRBD2 agrees at 8 bases. With 4 bases clipped from V and 2 bases from J, the junction kept 6 bases outside the gene matches. CDR3 length: 16 amino acids. Germline-derived CDR1 and CDR2 are LGHDT and YNNKEL (reference sequence). The DNA of the CDR3 is TGTGCCAGCAGCCTCAGGACTAGCAGAAACACCGGGGAGCTGTTTTTT. It yields the protein CASSLRTSRNTGELFF.

V is TRBV5-4 and J is TRBJ1-4; 7 bases match TRBD1. The germline gives CDR1 SGHNT, CDR2 YYREEE (reference sequence). V shed 4 bases and J 5 bases; nucleotides not matched to a gene: 8. The CDR3 spans 15 residues. Written as DNA, the CDR3 is TGTGCCAGCAGCCTCAGACAGGGAGGAAATGAAAAACTGTTTTTT. It encodes CASSLRQGGNEKLFF.

The V and J genes are TRBV20-1 and TRBJ2-5, with 7 bases matching TRBD1. Germline lookup yields CDR1 DFQATT and CDR2 SNEGSKA (reference sequence). The CDR3 extends over 13 amino acids. J was trimmed by 5 bases and V by 3 bases; bases with no gene match: 6. CDR3 coding DNA: TGCAGTGCTAGTGTGACAGGGTGGGAGACCCAGTACTTC. It is translated as CSASVTGWETQYF.

This clone was observed a few times. The rearrangement links TRBV6-2 or TRBV6-3 to TRBJ2-7; 7 bases agree with TRBD2. Germline trimming cut 6 bases from V and 4 bases from J; bases unmatched to any gene: 6. Germline-derived CDR1 and CDR2 are MNHEY and SVGEGT. The CDR3 is 13 amino acids. CDR3 in amino acids: CASSPLAEYEQYV. The CDR3, as DNA: TGTGCCAGCAGCCCTCTAGCGGAGTACGAGCAGTACGTC.

V and J are TRBV2 and TRBJ1-1; 9 bases line up with TRBD1. The CDR3 length is 15 residues. V shed 6 bases and J 5 bases; nucleotides not matched to a gene: 10. CDR1 is SNHLY, CDR2 FYNNEI, per germline. In DNA, the CDR3 is TGTGCCAGCAGGGAGAACAGGGGGCGCTGGACTGAAGCTTTCTTT. Its protein product is CASRENRGRWTEAFF.

This chain links TRBV30 with TRBJ2-7, with TRBD1 as a possible D gene (6 bases). The CDR3 is 14 amino acids. V lost 2 bases to trimming and J lost 4 bases, with 15 bases between them. Germline V gene sequence: CDR1 GTSNPN, CDR2 SVGIG (reference sequence). This CDR3 is CAWSPGTRVYEQYV. The CDR3 DNA follows: TGTGCCTGGAGTCCCGGGACAAGGGTATACGAGCAGTACGTC.

The chain combines TRBV7-2 with TRBJ2-7; 7 bases align to TRBD2. Per the germline V gene, CDR1 is SGHTA and CDR2 is FQGNSA. The CDR3 contains 15 residues. V trimming: 1 base; J trimming: 7 bases; junction bases outside the gene matches: 10. DNA for the CDR3: TGTGCCAGCAGCTTAGATGCCACGCCCGGGAGGGAGCAGTACGTC. Translated: CASSLDATPGREQYV.

The chain is built from TRBV28 and TRBJ1-6; tentative D call: TRBD1 (6 bases). The CDR3 totals 14 residues. Between the trimmed V and J ends, which lost 6 bases and 2 bases, there was a span of 8 bases. Germline CDR1 reads MDHEN; CDR2 reads SYDVKM. The CDR3 region is CASSQGPYNSPLHF. CDR3 nucleotides: TGTGCCAGCAGCCAGGGGCCCTATAATTCACCCCTCCACTTT.

On this clone itself: A much bigger clone sits one base away, suggesting this may be a read error. The chain carries TRBV7-9 and TRBJ1-1; no reliable D call. The germline CDR1 and CDR2 sequences are SEHNR and FQNEAQ (reference sequence). The length of the CDR3 is 13 residues. The V and J ends lost 6 bases and 1 base respectively, with 9 bases between them. The CDR3 nucleotides are TGTGCCAGCAGGGTTGGCAGGAACACTGAAGCTTTCTTT. The encoded protein is CASRVGRNTEAFF.

This clone was found a few times. The chain joins TRBV5-6 to TRBJ2-2; 10 positions agree with TRBD1. Germline trimming cut 6 bases from V and 4 bases from J; bases unmatched to any gene: 9. CDR3 length equals 16 residues. Germline CDR1 is SGHDT and CDR2 is YYEEEE. The CDR3 spells CASNRQGARSTGELFF. In DNA, the CDR3 is TGTGCCAGCAACAGACAGGGGGCGCGGAGCACCGGGGAGCTGTTTTTT.

The chain combines TRBV7-2 with TRBJ2-3; TRBD1 matches 9 bases. The CDR3 runs 13 residues. Germline-derived CDR1 and CDR2 are SGHTA and FQGNSA. The V gene end was trimmed by 4 bases and the J gene end by 6 bases; junction bases not matched to a gene: 2. The chain's CDR3 is CASSWDRVDTQYF. For the CDR3, the DNA is TGTGCCAGCAGCTGGGACAGGGTCGATACGCAGTATTTT.

The chain couples TRBV6-2 or TRBV6-3 to TRBJ1-5; D is possibly TRBD1 (5 bases). The V gene's germline CDR1 is MNHEY and CDR2 SVGEGT. The CDR3 runs 14 residues. The V gene lost 1 base and the J gene lost 6 bases, with 10 bases spanning the gap. The CDR3 protein is CASSYLAGLQPQHF. In DNA form, the CDR3 reads TGTGCCAGCAGTTACTTAGCAGGGCTTCAGCCCCAGCATTTT.

This clone was recorded only once. J is TRBJ1-1 and V is TRBV9, with TRBD1 identical over 11 bases. Germline V gene lookup returns CDR1 SGDLS and CDR2 YYNGEE. The CDR3 sequence is 15 residues long. V lost 4 bases to trimming and J lost 3 bases; unmatched junction nucleotides: 5. CDR3 DNA: TGTGCCAGCAGCCGGACAGGGGGCGTGGACACTGAAGCTTTCTTT. Translated, it gives CASSRTGGVDTEAFF.

DNA of the CDR3: TGTGCCAGCAGTGCCGGGGGGGGCTACACCTTC. Amino acids: CASSAGGGYTF. The chain carries TRBV25-1 and TRBJ1-2; tentatively, D is TRBD1 (5 bases). Trimming removed 4 bases from V and 8 bases from J, with 8 bases in between. This CDR3 comprises 11 residues. CDR1 MGHDK and CDR2 SYGVNS come from the germline V gene.

This clone appeared many times. The chain combines TRBV7-9 with TRBJ2-7; 8 nucleotides line up with TRBD1. Germline CDR1 is SEHNR and CDR2 is FQNEAQ (reference sequence). The CDR3 extends over 16 amino acids. With V trimmed by 1 base and J by 5 bases, 10 bases remained unmatched. In DNA, the CDR3 is TGTGCCAGCAGCTTAGGGACAGGGTCTTTCGGGGACGAGCAGTACTTC. Its protein product is CASSLGTGSFGDEQYF.

V is TRBV7-2 and J is TRBJ2-2, with TRBD2 identical over 14 bases. The CDR3 runs 17 residues. The J segment lost 0 bases and the V segment lost 5 bases, leaving 2 bases of the junction unmatched. Germline V gene lookup returns CDR1 SGHTA and CDR2 FQGNSA. The CDR3 sequence: CASSPTSGRANTGELFF. The CDR3 DNA follows: TGTGCCAGCAGCCCGACTAGCGGGAGGGCGAACACCGGGGAGCTGTTTTTT.

The J gene is TRBJ2-6, the V gene TRBV9, with 8 bases aligning to TRBD1. The V gene end was trimmed by 0 bases and the J gene end by 0 bases; junction bases not matched to a gene: 5. Germline assignment: CDR1 SGDLS and CDR2 YYNGEE. This CDR3 comprises 18 residues. The CDR3 sequence is CASSVAFQGASGANVLTF. As DNA, the CDR3 is TGTGCCAGCAGCGTAGCTTTCCAGGGGGCCTCTGGGGCCAACGTCCTGACTTTC.

The chain carries TRBV5-1 and TRBJ1-1, with D perhaps TRBD1 (6 bases). This CDR3 is built from 13 residues. Per the germline V gene, CDR1 is SGHRS and CDR2 is YFSETQ. V lost 5 bases and J lost 0, with 8 bases in between. As DNA, the CDR3 is TGCGCCAGCAGTGGGACAATGAACACTGAAGCTTTCTTT. Amino acid sequence: CASSGTMNTEAFF.

The chain uses TRBV11-3 and TRBJ1-1; D uncertain. The CDR3 has 15 residues. Germline V gene lookup returns CDR1 SGHNT and CDR2 YENEEA. Trimming left V 1 base short and J 1 base short, with 10 bases between. The CDR3, as DNA: TGTGCCAGCAGCTTAGCGGGAGGTGGGAACACTGAAGCTTTCTTT. Residues: CASSLAGGGNTEAFF.

The chain carries TRBV6-2 or TRBV6-3 and TRBJ1-5; 8 bases align to TRBD1. Trimming cost V 2 bases and J 5 bases; bases outside gene matches: 5. The CDR3 totals 15 residues. Germline V gene data show CDR1 as MNHEY and CDR2 as SVGEGT. CDR3 sequence: CASSYEPGGDQPQHF. The CDR3 DNA reads as TGTGCCAGCAGTTACGAACCAGGGGGCGATCAGCCCCAGCATTTT.

This clone has ten or more counts. The rearrangement joins TRBV6-5 to TRBJ2-7, with no clear D. V was trimmed by 2 bases and J by 4 bases, leaving 9 bases between them. Germline CDR1 is MNHEY and CDR2 is SVGAGI. The CDR3 has 13 residues. The CDR3 protein is CASSYAPTYEQYF. CDR3 nucleotide sequence: TGTGCCAGCAGTTACGCACCAACTTACGAGCAGTACTTC.

This clone was seen more than once but under ten times. This chain connects TRBV7-2 to TRBJ1-4, with D possibly TRBD1 on 5 matching bases. Per germline, CDR1 SGHTA and CDR2 FQGNSA. Deletions cut 1 base from V and 10 bases from J, with 10 bases between. The CDR3 sequence is 13 residues long. Here the CDR3 DNA reads TGTGCCAGCAGCTTAGAGCCAAGGGGAAAACTGTTTTTT. Its protein is CASSLEPRGKLFF.

The chain employs TRBV4-2 and TRBJ1-6; 9 bases are a match to TRBD1. The CDR3 is 18 amino acids. The ends lost 0 bases at V and 10 bases at J; junction bases unmatched: 13. Germline lookup yields CDR1 LGHNA and CDR2 YNFKEQ. The CDR3, as DNA: TGTGCCAGCAGCCAAGAAGGCTCCGGGAACAGGGGGCGATCACCCCTCCACTTT. It encodes CASSQEGSGNRGRSPLHF.